The rows below give T cell receptor beta chains drawn from one sample of a study of regulatory T cells in long-lasting Graves disease. Each CDR3 protein gets one entry after TCRdb re-called the multiplex PCR reads with MiXCR. The table includes roughly 450,000 distinct CDR3 sequences, about 20% detected once. Here the sequenced sample was peripheral blood mononuclear cells (PBMCs), taken when the disease was refractory, from a patient treated with antithyroid drugs. These receptors originate from a female donor with Graves disease. Both conserved end residues are part of each CDR3. D genes are given only for firm matches. Expanded clones get a size class; other rows say once, few or many, or leave the size out.

TRBV7-9	many	TRBJ2-5	-	TGTGCCAGCAAAGGGGATGGAGAGACCCAGTACTTC	CASKGDGETQYF
TRBV5-1	many	TRBJ1-1	TRBD1	TGCGCCAGCAGCTGGAAGACAGGGTCTGACACTGAAGCTTTCTTT	CASSWKTGSDTEAFF
TRBV7-6	once	TRBJ1-1	TRBD1	TGTGCCAGCAGCTTAGATAGTCGACAGGGAGCGGACACTGAAGCTTTCTTT	CASSLDSRQGADTEAFF
TRBV19	many	TRBJ2-1	-	TGTGCCAGTAGTATCACAGTGGTCTTTCAGTCTTGGGAGCAGTTCTTC	CASSITVVFQSWEQFF
TRBV20-1	-	TRBJ1-1	-	TGCAGTGCTGGGCCCCTCGCCCAAGCTTTCTTT	CSAGPLAQAFF
TRBV15	-	TRBJ2-4	TRBD1	TGTGCCACCAGCTATGGGGACAGGGCGGTCGTCATTCAGTACTTC	CATSYGDRAVVIQYF
TRBV19	few	TRBJ1-1	TRBD1	TGTGCCAGTAGTATTATGACAGGGCCCCAGAGGGCTTTCTTT	CASSIMTGPQRAFF
TRBV19	-	TRBJ1-2	-	TGTGCCAGTAGTATCGCGGACAGACAAGTTAACTATGGCTACACCTTC	CASSIADRQVNYGYTF
TRBV27	few	TRBJ2-7	-	TGTGCCAGCAGTTTACAGTATCGCTCCTACGAGCAGTACTTC	CASSLQYRSYEQYF
TRBV6-1	-	TRBJ2-2	-	TGTGCCAGCAGTGAATTGAGTGAGGGCACCGGGGAGCTGTTTTTT	CASSELSEGTGELFF
TRBV19	-	TRBJ2-7	TRBD1	TGTGCCAGTAGATCGGGACAGGGGGGCTACGAGCAGTACTTC	CASRSGQGGYEQYF
TRBV11-2	few	TRBJ2-3	-	TGTGCCAGCAGCTTATCAGGGACCGCAGATACGCAGTATTTT	CASSLSGTADTQYF
TRBV3-1	-	TRBJ2-7	-	TGTGCCAGCAGCCAAGAGGTGGGCCAGGGGTACGAGCAGTACTTC	CASSQEVGQGYEQYF
TRBV7-2	once	TRBJ1-5	TRBD1	TGTGCCAGCAGCTTGGGACAGACCGATAATCAGCCCCAGCATTTT	CASSLGQTDNQPQHF
TRBV12-3/TRBV12-4	many	TRBJ1-2	-	TGTGCCAGCAGCCTTCGGGCGTCAGGGACCTATGGCTACACCTTC	CASSLRASGTYGYTF
TRBV6-1	few	TRBJ1-5	TRBD1	TGTGCCAGCAGTCCAACGGGGGACAGGGTTGGTAATCAGCCCCAGCATTTT	CASSPTGDRVGNQPQHF
TRBV9	-	TRBJ2-2	-	TGTGCCAGCAGCGGAGGAGGAAGGTTAGGGCTCGGGGAGCTGTTTTTT	CASSGGGRLGLGELFF
TRBV9	many	TRBJ2-2	TRBD2	TGTGCCAGCAGCGCCGAGGCTAGCGGGGGGGGGGAGCTGTTTTTT	CASSAEASGGGELFF
TRBV7-2	few	TRBJ2-7	-	TGTGCCAGCAGTTTAGTGGGGGCCCCCTACGAGCAGTACTTC	CASSLVGAPYEQYF
TRBV30	-	TRBJ1-5	TRBD1	TGTGCCTGGAGTGTATGGACAGGGTTGAAAAATCAGCCCCAGCATTTT	CAWSVWTGLKNQPQHF
TRBV29-1	few	TRBJ2-7	-	TGCAGCGGGACGACAGCTACCTACGAGCAGTACTTC	CSGTTATYEQYF
TRBV20-1	-	TRBJ2-7	-	TGCAGTGCTAGCGGGGCCAGCGGTGTCTCCTACGAGCAGTACTTC	CSASGASGVSYEQYF
TRBV11-2	many	TRBJ1-2	-	TGTGCCAGCAGCTTAGGGAGGATCAACTATGGCTACACCTTC	CASSLGRINYGYTF
TRBV12-3/TRBV12-4	few	TRBJ2-5	-	TGTGCCAGCAGTTTCAGACGGCCTGGTCGGGAGACCCAGTACTTC	CASSFRRPGRETQYF
TRBV12-3/TRBV12-4	-	TRBJ1-5	-	TGTGCCAGCAGCCGGGGAGAGAACAGCAATCAGCCCCAGCATTTT	CASSRGENSNQPQHF
TRBV6-1	-	TRBJ2-4	TRBD2	TGTGCCAGCAGGAGACTAGCGGGAGCTCCCAAAAACATTCAGTACTTC	CASRRLAGAPKNIQYF
TRBV5-1	few	TRBJ1-5	-	TGCGCCAGCAGCTTGGCCTCAGGGGTTGGCCAGCCCCAGCATTTT	CASSLASGVGQPQHF
TRBV7-2	-	TRBJ2-7	-	TGTGCCAGCAGCTTAATTTTCGCGGGCTACGAGCAGTACTTC	CASSLIFAGYEQYF
TRBV19	-	TRBJ1-5	TRBD1	TGTGCCAGTAACAGACAGGGTCCGTATAGCAATCAGCCCCAGCATTTT	CASNRQGPYSNQPQHF
TRBV7-9	-	TRBJ2-1	TRBD2	TGTGCCACACAGCTAGCGGGAGGGCACAATGAGCAGTTCTTC	CATQLAGGHNEQFF
TRBV7-3	many	TRBJ2-7	-	TGTGCCAGCAGCTTAGGGAGCGCGGGGGAGCAGTACTTC	CASSLGSAGEQYF
TRBV6-2/TRBV6-3	few	TRBJ1-3	-	TGTGCCAGCACCTCAGGGGCAGCTCCAAACACCATATATTTT	CASTSGAAPNTIYF
TRBV12-3/TRBV12-4	few	TRBJ1-5	-	TGTGCCAGCAGTTCCATCGTTACCCCCCAGCCCCAGCATTTT	CASSSIVTPQPQHF